The TCR beta chain under discussion was sequenced for a study of blood T cell repertoires in COVID-19. Study-wide context: Researchers got acute and convalescent COVID-19 samples from the United States, Italy and Spain. T cells, B-cell-depleted T cells, or PBMCs supplied cDNA or gDNA.

CDR1 and CDR2 from the germline V gene are SGHVS and FQNEAQ. Between the trimmed V and J ends, which lost 1 base and 3 bases, there was a span of 13 bases. CDR3 length equals 15 residues. In the source study's methods: Estimation of nucleated cell counts was performed using reference gene primer amplification. Repertoires were generated with immunoSEQ multiplex PCR, while TCRdb's copy carries only in-frame clones and drops some. V and J calls and clone size are given by that table; D and trimming were obtained from the DNA. The sample lists approximately 150,000 clones; approximately 90% were seen once.

The chain uses TRBV7-8 and TRBJ2-7, with D perhaps matching TRBD2 (7 bases). Sequences were obtained from peripheral blood. This clonotype was obtained from a man aged 45 to 65 who had recovered from COVID-19. The DNA for the CDR3 is TGTGCCAGCAGCTTAGAACGGGGGGCAAACTACGAGCAGTACTTC. As protein: CASSLERGANYEQYF.